Below, one T cell receptor (beta chain) is given with its context. Trimming removed 5 bases from V and 2 bases from J, with 10 bases in between. This CDR3 has 14 amino acids. In germline, CDR1 is SGHTA, CDR2 FQGTGA. Original methodology: By means of reference gene primer amplification, nucleated cell counts were estimated. Using immunoSEQ multiplex PCR, the repertoire was profiled, and TCRdb retains in-frame clones only, with some absent. The V and J calls and clone size were taken over from that table, and D and trimming were inferred from the DNA. The sample carries more than 85,000 clones, 87% recorded once. The sample comes from a study of blood T cell repertoires in COVID-19. Turning to the study itself: Samples came from the United States, Italy and Spain, spanning acute and convalescent COVID-19. PBMCs, B-cell-depleted T cells, or T cells provided the cDNA or gDNA that made up the material.

The Seattle site enrolled patients during active infection and followed them longitudinally. The receptor was derived from a woman aged 45 to 65 with COVID-19, enrolled during active disease. This chain joins TRBV7-3 and TRBJ2-1; D perhaps matches TRBD2 (5 bases). Material: peripheral blood. The CDR3 here is CASSDSGTYNEQFF. The CDR3, as DNA: TGTGCCAGCAGCGACTCCGGGACCTACAATGAGCAGTTCTTC.